This TCR beta chain was identified during a study of OX40 agonist ivuxolimab in advanced cancers. Study-level findings and limits: Which antigen the expanded peripheral T cells recognized is unknown. Some patients without response likewise showed low normalized clonal expansion.

As to this clone: Its antigen is not identified.

CDR3 length: 14 amino acids. The V gene's germline CDR1 is SGHRS and CDR2 YFSETQ. The J segment lost 1 base and the V segment lost 4 bases, leaving 2 bases of the junction unmatched. Assay used: immunoSEQ multiplex PCR; TCRdb lists only in-frame clones, some missing. Altogether 12,000 to 15,000 clones are present, approximately 93% being singletons, with the ten largest covering roughly 23%. On cycle 4 day 1 and cycle 7 day 1, as well as at baseline, blood was sampled. The TCR was taken from an adult with an advanced solid tumor such as melanoma, head and neck, liver or kidney cancer. The V call is TRBV5-1, the J call TRBJ2-5, with TRBD1 identical over 9 bases. The specimen comprised CD4+ or CD8+ T cells sorted from blood, sampled in a trial of the OX40 agonist ivuxolimab. The CDR3 loop reads CASSTDRGQETQYF. In DNA, the CDR3 is TGCGCCAGCAGCACGGACAGGGGCCAAGAGACCCAGTACTTC. The full variable domain, its missing parts supplied by reference TRBV5-1 and TRBJ2-5, is KAGVTQTPRYLIKTRGQQVTLSCSPISGHRSVSWYQQTPGQGLQFLFEYFSETQRNKGNFPGRFSGRQFSNSRSEMNVSTLELGDSALYLCASSTDRGQETQYFGPGTRLLVL.